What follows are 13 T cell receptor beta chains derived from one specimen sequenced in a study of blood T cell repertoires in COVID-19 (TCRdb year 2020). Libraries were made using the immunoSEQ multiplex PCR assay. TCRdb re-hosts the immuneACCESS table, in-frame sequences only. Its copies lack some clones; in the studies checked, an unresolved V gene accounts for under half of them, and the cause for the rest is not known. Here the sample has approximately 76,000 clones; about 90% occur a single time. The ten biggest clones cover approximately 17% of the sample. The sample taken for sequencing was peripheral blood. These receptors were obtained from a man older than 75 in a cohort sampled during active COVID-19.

The CDR3 region is CASNRQGWSSDTQYF. The DNA for the CDR3 is TGTGCCAGCAACCGACAGGGTTGGTCATCAGATACGCAGTATTTT. This chain connects TRBV6-5 to TRBJ2-3, with 7 bases aligning to TRBD1. This CDR3 has 15 amino acids. The germline V gene encodes CDR1 MNHEY and CDR2 SVGAGI. V lost 7 bases and J lost 4; bases outside the gene matches: 11.

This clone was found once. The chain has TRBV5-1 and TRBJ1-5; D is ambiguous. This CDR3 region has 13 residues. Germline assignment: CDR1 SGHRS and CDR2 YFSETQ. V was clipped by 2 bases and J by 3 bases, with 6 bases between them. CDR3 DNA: TGCGCCAGCAGCTTAGGAGACAATCAGCCCCAGCATTTT. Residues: CASSLGDNQPQHF.

CDR3 DNA sequence: TGTGCCAGTAGTACTCAACAGGGTTACGAGCAGTACTTC. Translated, it gives CASSTQQGYEQYF. This chain uses TRBV19 with TRBJ2-7, with a weak D call TRBD1 (6 bases). The CDR3 contains 13 residues. Trimming left V 4 bases short and J 4 bases short, with 11 bases between. Germline V lookup: CDR1 LNHDA, CDR2 SQIVND (reference sequence).

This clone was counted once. CDR3 nucleotide sequence: TGCGCCAGCAGCTTGGGAGGGAACACCGGGGAGCTGTTTTTT. The encoded protein is CASSLGGNTGELFF. This chain connects TRBV5-1 to TRBJ2-2; no definite D call. Germline lookup yields CDR1 SGHRS and CDR2 YFSETQ. This CDR3 contains 14 residues. The V gene lost 0 bases and the J gene lost 1 base, with 4 bases spanning the gap.

CDR3 in DNA: TGTGCCAGCAGGGGAGGAACACCTGGGGCCAACGTCCTGACTTTC. It is translated as CASRGGTPGANVLTF. The V call is TRBV2, the J call TRBJ2-6, with D perhaps matching TRBD2 (6 bases). V was cut by 6 bases and J by 2 bases, with 11 bases left in between. Germline V gives CDR1 SNHLY, CDR2 FYNNEI. CDR3 length: 15 amino acids.

CDR3 residues: CASSLGGGNSPLHF. CDR3 coding DNA: TGTGCCAGCAGCTTGGGGGGAGGGAATTCACCCCTCCACTTT. This sequence joins TRBV5-6 and TRBJ1-6; no definite D call. The length of the CDR3 is 14 residues. The V end was cut by 0 bases, the J end by 7 bases, with 8 bases between. Germline CDR1 is SGHDT and CDR2 is YYEEEE.

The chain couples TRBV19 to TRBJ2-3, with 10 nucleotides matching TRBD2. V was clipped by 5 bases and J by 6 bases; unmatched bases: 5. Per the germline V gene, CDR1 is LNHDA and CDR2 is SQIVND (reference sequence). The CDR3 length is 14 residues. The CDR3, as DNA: TGTGCCAGTAGTTTGGGACTAGCGTTCGATACGCAGTATTTT. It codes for CASSLGLAFDTQYF.

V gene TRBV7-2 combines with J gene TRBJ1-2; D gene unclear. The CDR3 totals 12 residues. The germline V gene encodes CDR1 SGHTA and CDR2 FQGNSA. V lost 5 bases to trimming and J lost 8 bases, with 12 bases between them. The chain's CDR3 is CASSPTTPGYTF. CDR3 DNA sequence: TGTGCCAGCAGCCCGACGACACCCGGCTACACCTTC.

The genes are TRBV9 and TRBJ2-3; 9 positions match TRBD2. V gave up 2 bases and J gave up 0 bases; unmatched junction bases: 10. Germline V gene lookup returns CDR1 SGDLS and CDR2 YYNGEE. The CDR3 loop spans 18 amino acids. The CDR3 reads CASSVTRGLARSTDTQYF. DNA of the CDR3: TGTGCCAGCAGCGTGACCCGAGGACTAGCGAGAAGCACAGATACGCAGTATTTT. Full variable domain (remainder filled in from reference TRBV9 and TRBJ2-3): DSGVTQTPKHLITATGQRVTLRCSPRSGDLSVYWYQQSLDQGLQFLIQYYNGEERAKGNILERFSAQQFPDLHSELNLSSLELGDSALYFCASSVTRGLARSTDTQYFGPGTRLTVL.

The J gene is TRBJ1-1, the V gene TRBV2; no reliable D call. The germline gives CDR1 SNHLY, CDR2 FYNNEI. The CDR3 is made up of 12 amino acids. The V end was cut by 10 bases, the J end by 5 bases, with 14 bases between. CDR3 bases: TGTGCCACGGTCGGAGAAGGTACTGAAGCTTTCTTT. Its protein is CATVGEGTEAFF.

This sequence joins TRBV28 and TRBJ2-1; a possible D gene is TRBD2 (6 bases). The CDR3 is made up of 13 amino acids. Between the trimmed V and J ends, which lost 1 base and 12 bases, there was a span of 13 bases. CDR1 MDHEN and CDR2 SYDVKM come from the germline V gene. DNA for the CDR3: TGTGCCAGCAGTTTATCCTCTCGGGAGCTGCAGTTCTTC. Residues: CASSLSSRELQFF. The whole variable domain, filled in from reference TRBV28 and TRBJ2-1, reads DVKVTQSSRYLVKRTGEKVFLECVQDMDHENMFWYRQDPGLGLRLIYFSYDVKMKEKGDIPEGYSVSREKKERFSLILESASTNQTSMYLCASSLSSRELQFFGPGTRLTVL.

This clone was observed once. This chain's CDR3 is CASSIGQGLNTEAFF. The CDR3, as DNA: TGTGCCAGTAGTATCGGCCAGGGCCTGAACACTGAAGCTTTCTTT. The chain uses TRBV19 and TRBJ1-1; perhaps TRBD1 as D (5 bases). This CDR3 spans 15 amino acids. The V end lost 3 bases, the J end lost 0 bases, and 11 bases lay between the germline ends. CDR1 is LNHDA, CDR2 SQIVND, per germline (reference sequence).

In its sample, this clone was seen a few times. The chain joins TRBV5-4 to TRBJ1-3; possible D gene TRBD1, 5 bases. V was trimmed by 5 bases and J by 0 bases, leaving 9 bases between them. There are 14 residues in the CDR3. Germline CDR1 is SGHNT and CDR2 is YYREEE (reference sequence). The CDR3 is CASSPGRSGNTIYF. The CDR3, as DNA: TGTGCCAGCAGTCCAGGGCGCTCTGGAAACACCATATATTTT.